Listed below are T cell receptor beta chains from one sample, sequenced in a study of T-cell memory formation after mild COVID-19. TCRdb passed the 5' RACE reads through MiXCR, listing each CDR3 protein once. The repertoire holds a few hundred thousand distinct CDR3 sequences, about 21% seen once, with 12% in the top ten. The sequenced material came from PBMCs or a T cell subset sorted from them (not recorded which). These receptors came from an adult woman who had mild COVID-19 (a few samples of this study predate the infection). Cell type and time point are not known. Both conserved end residues are part of each CDR3. A D gene is named only where the DNA matches it firmly. Clone size is stated in some rows and not others, as once, few, many or a class when expanded.

clone size | J gene | D gene | V gene | CDR3 protein | CDR3 DNA
. | TRBJ1-2 | . | TRBV3-1 | CASSPQLVLVRASYGYTF | TGTGCCAGCAGCCCCCAACTAGTTCTAGTCCGGGCGAGCTATGGCTACACCTTC
. | TRBJ2-7 | TRBD2 | TRBV13 | CASSFSGRTYEQYF | TGTGCCAGCAGCTTTAGCGGGAGAACGTACGAGCAGTACTTC
. | TRBJ2-1 | TRBD2 | TRBV27 | CASSLGGRKFF | TGTGCCAGCAGTTTAGGCGGGAGAAAGTTCTTC
. | TRBJ2-5 | TRBD2 | TRBV30 | CAWSAGRLAGGQETQYF | TGTGCCTGGAGTGCTGGGCGACTAGCGGGGGGCCAAGAGACCCAGTACTTC
. | TRBJ1-2 | . | TRBV7-3 | CASSLEGYYGYTF | TGTGCCAGCAGCTTAGAAGGATACTATGGCTACACCTTC
. | TRBJ2-5 | TRBD2 | TRBV6-5 | CASSRSGDLGAQYF | TGTGCCAGCAGTCGGAGCGGGGACCTGGGGGCCCAGTACTTC
few | TRBJ2-3 | . | TRBV4-3 | CASSQTLAVTDTQYF | TGCGCCAGCAGCCAAACCCTGGCGGTTACAGATACGCAGTATTTT
few | TRBJ2-7 | TRBD1 | TRBV12-3/TRBV12-4 | CASRDGTGHYEQYF | TGTGCCAGCAGAGATGGGACAGGGCACTACGAGCAGTACTTC
few | TRBJ2-3 | . | TRBV6-5 | CASSYYLSGDTDTQYF | TGTGCCAGCAGTTACTATCTGTCAGGGGACACAGATACGCAGTATTTT
. | TRBJ2-5 | TRBD2 | TRBV5-1 | CASSNGLAGGPRETQYF | TGCGCCAGCAGCAACGGACTAGCGGGAGGGCCCAGAGAGACCCAGTACTTC
. | TRBJ1-2 | . | TRBV20-1 | CSAREPFNYGYTF | TGCAGTGCTAGAGAGCCGTTTAACTATGGCTACACCTTC
few | TRBJ2-3 | . | TRBV12-3/TRBV12-4 | CASSLARLESDTQYF | TGTGCCAGCAGTTTAGCCAGGCTAGAATCGGATACGCAGTATTTT
. | TRBJ2-3 | TRBD1 | TRBV20-1 | CSATWGQGSTDTQYF | TGCAGTGCTACCTGGGGACAGGGAAGCACAGATACGCAGTATTTT
few | TRBJ2-7 | . | TRBV4-2 | CASSQLRGSNIRGQYF | TGTGCCAGCAGCCAACTGCGGGGAAGTAACATACGAGGGCAGTACTTC
few | TRBJ2-3 | TRBD2 | TRBV12-3/TRBV12-4 | CASSLAGLAGLRYTDTQYF | TGTGCCAGCAGCCTAGCGGGACTAGCGGGACTCCGTTACACAGATACGCAGTATTTT
. | TRBJ2-5 | TRBD1 | TRBV12-3/TRBV12-4 | CASSSGTGVFSATQYF | TGTGCCAGCAGTTCCGGGACAGGGGTTTTCAGTGCGACCCAGTACTTC
. | TRBJ2-5 | . | TRBV11-3 | CASSPPWAGEETQYF | TGTGCCAGCAGCCCACCATGGGCAGGCGAAGAGACCCAGTACTTC
few | TRBJ1-3 | . | TRBV4-1 | CASSQGLAATPGNTIYF | TGCGCCAGCAGCCAAGGACTGGCAGCTACTCCTGGAAACACCATATATTTT
few | TRBJ2-6 | . | TRBV9 | CASRAGDGANVLTF | TGTGCCAGCCGGGCGGGCGATGGGGCCAACGTCCTGACTTTC
few | TRBJ2-1 | TRBD1 | TRBV7-6 | CASSRGQGLQTYYNEQFF | TGTGCCAGCAGCCGTGGACAGGGGCTTCAAACTTACTACAATGAGCAGTTCTTC
. | TRBJ2-7 | . | TRBV5-4 | CASSFRGSGFSYEQYF | TGTGCCAGCAGCTTTCGGGGGAGTGGGTTCTCCTACGAGCAGTACTTC
many | TRBJ1-2 | TRBD1 | TRBV20-1 | CSASAGQPYGYTF | TGCAGTGCTAGTGCGGGACAGCCCTATGGCTACACCTTC
few | TRBJ1-1 | . | TRBV7-9 | CASSLGLGAANTEAFF | TGTGCCAGCAGCTTAGGTCTGGGGGCCGCTAACACTGAAGCTTTCTTT